The 32 T cell receptor beta chains below were found in one sample sequenced in a study of T-cell memory formation after mild COVID-19. TCRdb processed the 5' RACE reads anew with MiXCR; each CDR3 protein has one entry. This sample yields under 350,000 distinct CDR3 sequences, of which roughly 17% are seen a single time; roughly 20% belongs to the top ten. The sequenced material came from PBMCs or a T cell subset sorted from them (not recorded which). The receptors shown here come from a man in his late teens or twenties who had mild COVID-19 (a few samples of this study predate the infection). Cell type and time point are not known.

This clonotype was counted between two and nine times. The rearrangement links TRBV4-2 to TRBJ2-3; D not resolved. The germline V gene encodes CDR1 LGHNA and CDR2 YNFKEQ. The CDR3 loop spans 14 amino acids. Trimming shortened V by 2 bases and J by 2 bases, and 8 bases separated the two germline ends. CDR3 nucleotide sequence: TGTGCCAGCAGCCAACCTGGGGACACAGATACGCAGTATTTT. Encoded protein: CASSQPGDTDTQYF.

The rearrangement links TRBV7-9 to TRBJ2-1; a possible D gene is TRBD2 (6 bases). V lost 4 bases to trimming and J lost 5 bases, with 18 bases between them. The germline gives CDR1 SEHNR, CDR2 FQNEAQ (reference sequence). The CDR3 runs to 16 residues. The CDR3 reads CASSSGWGDQHNEQFF. The DNA of the CDR3 is TGTGCCAGCAGCTCAGGCTGGGGGGATCAACACAATGAGCAGTTCTTC.

V gene TRBV15 combines with J gene TRBJ2-5; the match to TRBD1 covers 8 bases. CDR3 length equals 14 residues. Germline V CDR1 and CDR2: LNHNV, YYDKDF (reference sequence). J was trimmed by 2 bases and V by 3 bases; bases with no gene match: 2. CDR3: CATSRTGAQETQYF. The CDR3 region has the DNA TGTGCCACCAGCAGGACAGGGGCGCAAGAGACCCAGTACTTC.

This CDR3 is CASTIDRGGDEQFF. The DNA of the CDR3 is TGTGCCAGCACCATCGACAGGGGCGGCGATGAGCAGTTCTTC. J is TRBJ2-1 and V is TRBV7-2; 8 bases are a match to TRBD1. Germline lookup yields CDR1 SGHTA and CDR2 FQGNSA. The CDR3 contains 14 residues. Trimming took 7 bases from V and 8 from J; bases not matched to a gene: 10.

V and J are TRBV4-1 and TRBJ1-4; perhaps TRBD1 as D (5 bases). V lost 2 bases and J 8 bases, leaving 15 bases between the germline ends. The CDR3 loop spans 15 amino acids. The germline V gene encodes CDR1 MGHRA and CDR2 YSYEKL. CDR3 protein: CASSQSMGVSEKLFF. The DNA of the CDR3 is TGCGCCAGCAGCCAATCTATGGGGGTTTCGGAAAAACTGTTTTTT.

The sample holds a few counts of this clonotype. The chain employs TRBV5-1 and TRBJ2-5; 10 bases map to TRBD1. This CDR3 comprises 15 residues. The trim removed 4 bases at V and 2 bases at J, leaving 5 bases unmatched. Germline V gene data show CDR1 as SGHRS and CDR2 as YFSETQ. The CDR3 reads CASSRQGARQETQYF. DNA of the CDR3: TGCGCCAGCAGCAGACAGGGGGCGAGGCAAGAGACCCAGTACTTC.

This chain uses TRBV5-1 with TRBJ2-2; 7 nucleotides match TRBD2. Per the germline V gene, CDR1 is SGHRS and CDR2 is YFSETQ. The CDR3 extends over 17 amino acids. Trimming at V came to 4 bases and at J to 2 bases, leaving 11 bases not matched to a gene. CDR3 region: CASSLLSGGSNTGELFF. In DNA form, the CDR3 reads TGCGCCAGCAGCCTCCTGTCGGGGGGATCCAACACCGGGGAGCTGTTTTTT.

The rearrangement joins TRBV28 to TRBJ1-5; D is uncertain. There are 12 residues in the CDR3. V lost 5 bases, J lost 5 bases, and 7 bases lay in between. Germline V gives CDR1 MDHEN, CDR2 SYDVKM. The CDR3 spells CASSPWDQPQHF. CDR3 DNA sequence: TGTGCCAGCAGTCCTTGGGATCAGCCCCAGCATTTT.

This clonotype showed up just a few times. V is TRBV6-5 and J is TRBJ1-3; TRBD1 agrees at 7 bases. Germline trimming cut 4 bases from V and 3 bases from J; bases unmatched to any gene: 6. The CDR3 length is 15 residues. CDR1 MNHEY and CDR2 SVGAGI come from the germline V gene. CDR3 nucleotide sequence: TGTGCCAGCAGTTCCAGACAGGGAGGTGGAAACACCATATATTTT. It codes for CASSSRQGGGNTIYF.

The CDR3: CASSAGGEAFF. CDR3 nucleotides: TGTGCCAGCAGCGCGGGAGGGGAAGCGTTCTTC. This chain uses TRBV7-9 with TRBJ2-1, with TRBD2 matching 9 bases. V lost 5 bases and J lost 15; bases outside the gene matches: 5. This CDR3 is 11 amino acids long. Per germline, CDR1 SEHNR and CDR2 FQNEAQ (reference sequence). Using reference TRBV7-9 and TRBJ2-1 for the parts outside the CDR3, the full variable domain is DTGVSQNPRHKITKRGQNVTFRCDPISEHNRLYWYRQTLGQGPEFLTYFQNEAQLEKSRLLSDRFSAERPKGSFSTLEIQRTEQGDSAMYLCASSAGGEAFFGPGTRLTVL.

Many counts were recorded for this clonotype. The chain joins TRBV12-3 or TRBV12-4 to TRBJ1-2; no reliable D call. There are 12 residues in the CDR3. V was shortened by 6 bases and J by 7 bases, with 12 bases between the two germline ends. The CDR3 nucleotides read TGTGCCAGCAGCCGCGAGTCGGGTGGCTACACCTTC. Translated, it gives CASSRESGGYTF.

Details on this clonotype: Just one base apart from a much larger clone, this may be a read error. The rearrangement uses TRBV5-4 and TRBJ2-2, with no clear D. Germline V gene data show CDR1 as SGHNT and CDR2 as YYREEE (reference sequence). The CDR3 runs 12 residues. The germline V and J ends were trimmed by 4 bases and 1 base, with 2 bases remaining between them. The CDR3, as DNA: TGTGCCAGCAGCAAGAACACCGGGGAGCTGTTTTTT. It encodes CASSKNTGELFF.

This clonotype was counted only a few times. The CDR3 protein is CASSQVQTTDTQYF. In nucleotides, the CDR3 is TGCGCCAGCAGCCAAGTGCAGACCACAGATACGCAGTATTTT. The rearrangement uses TRBV4-1 and TRBJ2-3; the D is unclear. Germline V gene lookup returns CDR1 MGHRA and CDR2 YSYEKL. There are 14 residues in the CDR3. The ends were cut back, 1 base at V and 2 bases at J, with 7 bases in the middle.

This clonotype was seen a handful of times. The chain joins TRBV6-6 to TRBJ2-5; 7 bases line up with TRBD1. The junction had 8 bases not matched to a gene; V was cut back by 5 bases and J by 2 bases. Germline V gene lookup returns CDR1 MNHNY and CDR2 SVGAGI (reference sequence). CDR3 length: 15 amino acids. CDR3 nucleotides: TGTGCCAGCAGTAAGGGGACAGTACCACAAGAGACCCAGTACTTC. This codes for CASSKGTVPQETQYF.

This clonotype came up a few times. The V call is TRBV20-1, the J call TRBJ2-5, with 8 bases fitting TRBD2. The CDR3 is made up of 16 amino acids. CDR1 and CDR2 (germline): DFQATT, SNEGSKA (reference sequence). Losses at the gene ends were 3 bases for V and 7 bases for J; bases not matched to a gene: 16. CDR3 bases: TGCAGTGCTAGGGGACCTGATAGCGGGGTCCGGGGGACCCAGTACTTC. Its protein is CSARGPDSGVRGTQYF.

Ten or more counts support this clonotype. This rearrangement joins TRBV5-8 to TRBJ2-3; 9 nucleotides agree with TRBD2. This CDR3 comprises 14 residues. Trimming took 2 bases from V and 6 from J; bases not matched to a gene: 4. The germline V gene has CDR1 SGHTS and CDR2 YDEGEE. CDR3 bases: TGTGCCAGCAGCTTACTAGCGGGCGGGGATACGCAGTATTTT. Translated: CASSLLAGGDTQYF.

This clonotype was picked up a small number of times. In DNA, the CDR3 is TGTGCCAGCAGTTATACCGACAGAGTACATGGCTACACCTTC. As protein: CASSYTDRVHGYTF. The V and J genes are TRBV6-2 or TRBV6-3 and TRBJ1-2; TRBD1 is a possible D gene (5 bases). V lost 3 bases, J lost 6 bases, and 14 bases lay in between. Germline lookup yields CDR1 MNHEY and CDR2 SVGEGT. There are 14 residues in the CDR3.

This clonotype was seen ten or more times. This chain links TRBV4-2 with TRBJ2-7; D uncertain. This CDR3 contains 15 residues. Deletions cut 0 bases from V and 4 bases from J, with 13 bases between. Germline V gene data show CDR1 as LGHNA and CDR2 as YNFKEQ. CDR3 amino acids: CASSQDGNGPYEQYV. The CDR3 coding sequence is TGTGCCAGCAGCCAAGATGGGAACGGGCCATACGAGCAGTACGTC.

V usage is TRBV10-3 and J usage is TRBJ1-5; D is unresolved. The CDR3 runs to 14 residues. From germline, CDR1 is ENHRY and CDR2 SYGVKD. Deletions cut 10 bases from V and 0 bases from J, with 13 bases between. The CDR3 DNA reads TGTGCCAGCGAGGAGGGATATAGCAATCAGCCCCAGCATTTT. It encodes CASEEGYSNQPQHF.

This chain joins TRBV9 and TRBJ2-3, with D uncertain. This CDR3 comprises 13 residues. Germline values: CDR1 SGDLS, CDR2 YYNGEE. V lost 2 bases and J lost 5, with 9 bases in between. The DNA for the CDR3 is TGTGCCAGCAGCGTTGCTTTTCTAGATACGCAGTATTTT. Its translation: CASSVAFLDTQYF.

J is TRBJ2-7 and V is TRBV20-1; 8 positions match TRBD2. Germline values: CDR1 DFQATT, CDR2 SNEGSKA (reference sequence). This CDR3 is 13 amino acids long. V lost 3 bases, J lost 2 bases, and 3 bases stayed unmatched. CDR3 sequence reads: CSASSGATYEQYF. CDR3 nucleotide sequence: TGCAGTGCTAGTAGCGGGGCAACCTACGAGCAGTACTTC.

In this sample, this clonotype turned up a few times. The rearrangement links TRBV20-1 to TRBJ2-5; maybe TRBD2 (5 bases). Trimming stripped 0 bases from V and 2 bases from J, with 10 bases between. The CDR3 is 14 residues long. CDR1 and CDR2 (germline): DFQATT, SNEGSKA (reference sequence). The CDR3 nucleotides read TGCAGTGCTAGAGATCAACGGGGACAAGAGACCCAGTACTTC. Translating gives CSARDQRGQETQYF.

This chain joins TRBV2 and TRBJ1-6, with a possible D match to TRBD1 (5 bases). This CDR3 has 14 residues. Per germline, CDR1 SNHLY and CDR2 FYNNEI. V lost 9 bases and J lost 7, with 16 bases in between. CDR3 sequence (DNA): TGTGCCAGGGGTGGGGCGGCGTGGAATTCACCCCTCCACTTT. It encodes CARGGAAWNSPLHF.

The CDR3 here is CASSSTWEQFF. CDR3 DNA sequence: TGTGCCAGCAGCTCCACTTGGGAGCAGTTCTTC. The V and J genes are TRBV27 and TRBJ2-1; D unclear. Germline-derived CDR1 and CDR2 are MNHEY and SMNVEV (reference sequence). The CDR3 has 11 amino acids. V lost 6 bases, J lost 10 bases, and 10 bases lay in between.

This chain uses TRBV7-9 with TRBJ2-5, with 9 nucleotides matching TRBD2. V trimming: 3 bases; J trimming: 2 bases; junction bases outside the gene matches: 4. The CDR3 contains 15 residues. The germline V gene has CDR1 SEHNR and CDR2 FQNEAQ (reference sequence). The CDR3 DNA reads TGTGCCAGCAGCTTCGGGCTAGCGGGACAAGAGACCCAGTACTTC. It encodes CASSFGLAGQETQYF.

V gene TRBV18 combines with J gene TRBJ2-3; 10 bases map to TRBD2. The CDR3 is made up of 14 amino acids. In germline, CDR1 is KGHSH, CDR2 LQKENI. J gave up 6 bases and V 2 bases, and 2 bases lay outside the gene matches. The CDR3 DNA reads as TGTGCCAGCTCACCAGGGACTAGCGTTGATACGCAGTATTTT. It codes for CASSPGTSVDTQYF.

This sequence joins TRBV4-3 and TRBJ1-6, with unresolved D. This CDR3 has 12 residues. Trimming removed 4 bases from V and 10 bases from J, with 8 bases in between. Germline assignment: CDR1 LGHNA and CDR2 YSLEER. Here the CDR3 reads CASSLRDSPLHF. CDR3 DNA: TGCGCCAGCAGCCTTCGCGACTCACCCCTCCACTTT.

This rearrangement joins TRBV7-8 to TRBJ2-7; D perhaps matches TRBD1 (6 bases). V gave up 7 bases and J gave up 1 base, with 17 bases separating them. Germline V CDR1 and CDR2: SGHVS, FQNEAQ. The length of the CDR3 is 15 residues. The CDR3, as DNA: TGTGCCAGCACCCCCAGGGAAACAGGGTCCTACGAGCAGTACGTC. Protein: CASTPRETGSYEQYV.

The table lists this clonotype with a few counts. The V and J genes are TRBV5-1 and TRBJ1-5; maybe TRBD1 (5 bases). This CDR3 region has 13 residues. V lost 5 bases and J 3 bases, leaving 9 bases between the germline ends. Germline V gene lookup returns CDR1 SGHRS and CDR2 YFSETQ. CDR3 bases: TGCGCCAGCAGGGGGGGACCCAATCAGCCCCAGCATTTT. Translating it yields CASRGGPNQPQHF.

The chain joins TRBV7-9 to TRBJ2-5; D could derive from TRBD1 or TRBD2 (5 bases each). The CDR3 totals 15 residues. Germline CDR1 SEHNR, CDR2 FQNEAQ (reference sequence). V lost 4 bases, J lost 3 bases, and 15 bases lay in between. The CDR3 DNA sequence: TGTGCCAGCAGCTACTCCGGGACCAGAAAAGAGACCCAGTACTTC. It translates to CASSYSGTRKETQYF.

The chain employs TRBV2 and TRBJ1-3; D not resolved. The CDR3 length is 15 residues. The V and J ends lost 2 bases and 0 bases respectively, with 8 bases between them. Germline V CDR1 and CDR2: SNHLY, FYNNEI. In DNA form, the CDR3 reads TGTGCCAGCAGTGAAAGCGGGTACTCTGGAAACACCATATATTTT. This encodes CASSESGYSGNTIYF.

This clonotype was recorded a few times. The V gene is TRBV19, the J gene TRBJ1-4; no clear D. This CDR3 is built from 11 residues. Per the germline V gene, CDR1 is LNHDA and CDR2 is SQIVND (reference sequence). V was shortened by 8 bases and J by 6 bases, with 7 bases between the two germline ends. The CDR3 here is CASEFYEKLFF. In DNA form, the CDR3 reads TGTGCCAGTGAGTTTTATGAAAAACTGTTTTTT. Full variable domain (rest looked up from reference TRBV19 and TRBJ1-4): DGGITQSPKYLFRKEGQNVTLSCEQNLNHDAMYWYRQDPGQGLRLIYYSQIVNDFQKGDIAEGYSVSREKKESFPLTVTSAQKNPTAFYLCASEFYEKLFFGSGTQLSVL.